The 10 T cell receptor beta chains below all came from one sample that was sequenced in a study of T cells in Graves' hyperthyroidism and ophthalmopathy. Amplification yielded TCR beta CDR3 regions, with RNA transcripts as the source. During a first-round RT-PCR of the TCR CDR3, the HTBI primer set was used. TCRdb passed the multiplex PCR reads through MiXCR, listing each CDR3 protein once. The table lists under 400,000 distinct CDR3 sequences, about 25% of them singletons. Sequencing input: blood. The source of these receptors is a man aged 45-60 years with Graves' hyperthyroidism.

The CDR3 protein is CSARDQTSGRAGRNEQFF. The DNA of the CDR3 is TGCAGTGCTAGAGATCAGACTAGCGGGAGGGCCGGTCGCAATGAGCAGTTCTTC. The chain is built from TRBV20-1 and TRBJ2-1, with 14 bases aligning to TRBD2. The V gene end was trimmed by 0 bases and the J gene end by 6 bases; junction bases not matched to a gene: 10. This CDR3 is 18 amino acids long. Per the germline V gene, CDR1 is DFQATT and CDR2 is SNEGSKA (reference sequence).

There are many counts of this clonotype. This chain uses TRBV28 with TRBJ2-7, with 9 bases identical to TRBD2. The CDR3 is 13 residues long. Germline values: CDR1 MDHEN, CDR2 SYDVKM. With 9 bases clipped from V and 3 bases from J, the junction kept 6 bases outside the gene matches. The CDR3 DNA sequence: TGTGCCAGTAGGGCGGGAGGGAACTACGAGCAGTACTTC. Translated: CASRAGGNYEQYF.

This clonotype was counted between two and nine times. This chain uses TRBV7-2 with TRBJ2-5; TRBD1 matches 7 bases. The germline V gene encodes CDR1 SGHTA and CDR2 FQGNSA. The trim removed 9 bases at V and 7 bases at J, leaving 14 bases unmatched. CDR3 size: 14 residues. CDR3 loop: CASSRQGEPGTQYF. Here the CDR3 DNA reads TGTGCCAGTAGTAGGCAGGGGGAACCTGGGACCCAGTACTTC.

This chain connects TRBV28 to TRBJ1-4, with D perhaps matching TRBD1 (6 bases). Germline V gene data show CDR1 as MDHEN and CDR2 as SYDVKM. V was clipped by 6 bases and J by 7 bases, with 15 bases between them. This CDR3 has 14 residues. CDR3 in amino acids: CASSLSQGREKLFF. In nucleotides, the CDR3 is TGTGCCAGCAGCCTCAGTCAGGGGCGTGAAAAACTGTTTTTT.

The chain links TRBV20-1 to TRBJ1-5; no clear D. V was pared by 4 bases and J by 5 bases, with 24 bases between. The CDR3 is 17 residues long. CDR1 DFQATT and CDR2 SNEGSKA come from the germline V gene (reference sequence). Written as DNA, the CDR3 is TGCAGTGCTACAACTGCAGGCAGCCTCTTAGTGGATCAGCCCCAGCATTTT. Its protein product is CSATTAGSLLVDQPQHF.

The chain recombines TRBV18 with TRBJ2-1; D remains unclear. Trimming removed 3 bases from V and 6 bases from J, with 9 bases in between. This CDR3 contains 13 residues. Germline-derived CDR1 and CDR2 are KGHSH and LQKENI. The CDR3 sequence: CASSPQLCNEQFF. CDR3 DNA: TGTGCCAGCTCACCTCAACTGTGCAATGAGCAGTTCTTC.

This clonotype came up a few times. V is TRBV13 and J is TRBJ2-1; TRBD1 aligns across 9 bases. With V trimmed by 5 bases and J by 7 bases, 6 bases remained unmatched. Germline assignment: CDR1 PRHDT and CDR2 FYEKMQ (reference sequence). The CDR3 totals 14 residues. The CDR3 DNA reads as TGTGCCAGCAGCAACGGACAGGGGAGAAATGAGCAGTTCTTC. Its protein product is CASSNGQGRNEQFF.

This clonotype appeared many times. The rearrangement links TRBV3-1 to TRBJ2-7; D is possibly TRBD1 (6 bases). The CDR3 loop spans 13 amino acids. Per the germline V gene, CDR1 is LGHDT and CDR2 is YNNKEL (reference sequence). V dropped 3 bases and J dropped 1 base, with 7 bases sitting between them. CDR3 in DNA: TGTGCCAGCAGCCATGGACAGTCCTACGAGCAGTACTTC. Protein sequence: CASSHGQSYEQYF.

The V and J genes are TRBV20-1 and TRBJ2-3; 9 nucleotides agree with TRBD1. This CDR3 spans 14 amino acids. With V trimmed by 5 bases and J by 1 base, 4 bases remained unmatched. CDR1 and CDR2 from the germline V gene are DFQATT and SNEGSKA (reference sequence). The CDR3 region has the DNA TGCAGTGCTTTGGGACAGGGAGGCACAGATACGCAGTATTTT. Translating gives CSALGQGGTDTQYF.

This clonotype occurred many times. The gene calls are TRBV11-3 and TRBJ1-1, with D possibly TRBD1 on 5 matching bases. The germline V and J ends were trimmed by 2 bases and 0 bases, with 13 bases remaining between them. This CDR3 spans 16 amino acids. The germline CDR1 and CDR2 sequences are SGHNT and YENEEA. The CDR3 sequence is CASSLTGWTMNTEAFF. CDR3 bases: TGTGCCAGCAGCTTAACAGGTTGGACTATGAACACTGAAGCTTTCTTT.